The 14 T cell receptor beta chains presented below share a single source sample, sequenced in a study of T cell clonotyping in hematopoietic cell transplantation. Using immunoSEQ multiplex PCR, the repertoire was profiled, and TCRdb retains in-frame clones only, with some absent. The data hold approximately 10,000 clones, with more than 75% observed a single time. Indicated time point: recipient sample about 28 days before transplant, after cytoreduction. The source was peripheral blood mononuclear cells, collected before stem cell transplant. These receptors originate from a woman between 45 and 65 years old with chronic myeloid leukemia. Some clones in this sample may be carry-over from other donors' samples.

V is TRBV6-1 and J is TRBJ2-7, with D perhaps TRBD2 (6 bases). Germline CDR1 MNHNS, CDR2 SASEGT. The CDR3 loop spans 15 amino acids. V lost 2 bases, J lost 2 bases, and 13 bases lay in between. CDR3 protein: CASSEFGGAPYEQYF. Written as DNA, the CDR3 is TGTGCCAGCAGTGAATTCGGGGGAGCCCCCTACGAGCAGTACTTC.

The chain joins TRBV5-6 to TRBJ1-2; the D gene is possibly TRBD1 (6 bases). V shed 4 bases and J shed 8 bases, with 9 bases lying between them. This CDR3 has 11 residues. CDR1 is SGHDT, CDR2 YYEEEE, per germline. The CDR3 nucleotides read TGTGCCAGCAGCCCCGGACAGGGCTACACCTTC. This translates into CASSPGQGYTF.

This clone appeared once. The chain couples TRBV28 to TRBJ2-1; D unclear. The V end lost 5 bases, the J end lost 3 bases, and 2 bases lay between the germline ends. Germline loops: CDR1 MDHEN, CDR2 SYDVKM. This CDR3 contains 11 residues. The CDR3 region is CASSLYNEQFF. The CDR3 DNA is TGTGCCAGCAGTCTCTACAATGAGCAGTTCTTC. The whole variable domain, remainder taken from reference TRBV28 and TRBJ2-1, is DVKVTQSSRYLVKRTGEKVFLECVQDMDHENMFWYRQDPGLGLRLIYFSYDVKMKEKGDIPEGYSVSREKKERFSLILESASTNQTSMYLCASSLYNEQFFGPGTRLTVL.

Sample share makes this clone medium-sized. The chain is built from TRBV10-3 and TRBJ2-7; no clear D gene. Trimming removed 2 bases at V and 3 bases at J, with 5 bases between. This CDR3 has 12 amino acids. In germline, CDR1 is ENHRY, CDR2 SYGVKD. DNA for the CDR3: TGTGCCATCAGTGAGACGGGCTACGAGCAGTACTTC. This gives the protein CAISETGYEQYF.

This clone was picked up one time. The rearrangement links TRBV10-1 to TRBJ2-2; D is ambiguous. Germline-derived CDR1 and CDR2 are WNHNN and SYGVQD (reference sequence). This CDR3 contains 12 residues. The V gene lost 6 bases and the J gene lost 6 bases, with 8 bases spanning the gap. The CDR3 is CASSPFAGELFF. Written as DNA, the CDR3 is TGCGCCAGCAGCCCCTTTGCCGGGGAGCTGTTTTTT.

V usage is TRBV11-2 and J usage is TRBJ2-1; 10 bases are shared with TRBD2. The CDR3 covers 15 residues. The germline gives CDR1 SGHAT, CDR2 FQNNGV. V trimming: 3 bases; J trimming: 2 bases; junction bases outside the gene matches: 1. The CDR3 nucleotides read TGTGCCAGCAGCTTTAGCGGGAGGCCCTACAATGAGCAGTTCTTC. It specifies CASSFSGRPYNEQFF.

This sequence joins TRBV19 and TRBJ1-5; TRBD1 is a possible D gene (5 bases). From germline, CDR1 is LNHDA and CDR2 SQIVND (reference sequence). The CDR3 is 15 amino acids. V shed 3 bases and J shed 4 bases, with 13 bases lying between them. The DNA for the CDR3 is TGTGCCAGTAGTATCCAGCCTAGGGGAAATCAGCCCCAGCATTTT. Its protein is CASSIQPRGNQPQHF.

The chain joins TRBV29-1 to TRBJ2-7; D is possibly TRBD2 (5 bases). Trimming took 5 bases from V and 2 from J, leaving 13 bases between them. The germline V gene has CDR1 SQVTM and CDR2 ANQGSEA. The CDR3 spans 13 residues. The CDR3 DNA is TGCAGCGTTCTGTCGGGGTCTGCCTACGAGCAGTACTTC. Translating it yields CSVLSGSAYEQYF.

CDR3 loop: CASSFSLETQYF. The CDR3, as DNA: TGTGCCAGCAGCTTTAGTCTAGAGACCCAGTACTTC. The rearrangement joins TRBV7-8 to TRBJ2-5; D uncertain. The CDR3 consists of 12 residues. Germline CDR1 is SGHVS and CDR2 is FQNEAQ. V was trimmed by 3 bases and J by 4 bases, leaving 6 bases between them.

This clone was seen only once. J is TRBJ1-2 and V is TRBV28; the D is unclear. The CDR3 consists of 15 residues. Germline CDR1 MDHEN, CDR2 SYDVKM. V lost 4 bases, J lost 8 bases, and 20 bases lay in between. The CDR3 DNA sequence: TGTGCCAGCAGTTCGACTACCCGCCCTTTAAGGGGCTACACCTTC. Translating it yields CASSSTTRPLRGYTF.

The J gene is TRBJ2-3, the V gene TRBV9; possible D gene TRBD1, 6 bases. Looked up from germline, CDR1 is SGDLS and CDR2 is YYNGEE. V lost 3 bases to trimming and J lost 4 bases, with 15 bases between them. This CDR3 spans 15 amino acids. CDR3 loop: CASSGLTGPADTQYF. The CDR3 DNA reads TGTGCCAGCAGCGGGCTAACAGGGCCCGCAGATACGCAGTATTTT.

This rearrangement joins TRBV7-2 to TRBJ2-5; 8 bases align to TRBD2. The CDR3 runs 15 residues. V lost 4 bases and J lost 1; bases outside the gene matches: 5. Looked up from germline, CDR1 is SGHTA and CDR2 is FQGNSA. In DNA form, the CDR3 reads TGTGCCAGCAGCTATAGCGGGGACCGCCAAGAGACCCAGTACTTC. It encodes CASSYSGDRQETQYF.

The J gene is TRBJ2-1, the V gene TRBV28; a possible D gene is TRBD2 (5 bases). V was cut by 5 bases and J by 4 bases, with 18 bases left in between. The germline V gene has CDR1 MDHEN and CDR2 SYDVKM. The CDR3 consists of 16 residues. Here the CDR3 DNA reads TGTGCCAGCAGTCCACTGGGAGCGGTGGGGTACAATGAGCAGTTCTTC. This translates into CASSPLGAVGYNEQFF.

The chain joins TRBV15 to TRBJ2-3; D not resolved. Deletions cut 5 bases from V and 0 bases from J, with 9 bases between. Germline loops: CDR1 LNHNV, CDR2 YYDKDF (reference sequence). CDR3 length equals 14 residues. CDR3 bases: TGTGCCACCAGCTCACAGACTAGCACAGATACGCAGTATTTT. It codes for CATSSQTSTDTQYF. The variable domain in full, with the rest retrieved from reference TRBV15 and TRBJ2-3, is DAMVIQNPRYQVTQFGKPVTLSCSQTLNHNVMYWYQQKSSQAPKLLFHYYDKDFNNEADTPDNFQSRRPNTSFCFLDIRSPGLGDTAMYLCATSSQTSTDTQYFGPGTRLTVL.